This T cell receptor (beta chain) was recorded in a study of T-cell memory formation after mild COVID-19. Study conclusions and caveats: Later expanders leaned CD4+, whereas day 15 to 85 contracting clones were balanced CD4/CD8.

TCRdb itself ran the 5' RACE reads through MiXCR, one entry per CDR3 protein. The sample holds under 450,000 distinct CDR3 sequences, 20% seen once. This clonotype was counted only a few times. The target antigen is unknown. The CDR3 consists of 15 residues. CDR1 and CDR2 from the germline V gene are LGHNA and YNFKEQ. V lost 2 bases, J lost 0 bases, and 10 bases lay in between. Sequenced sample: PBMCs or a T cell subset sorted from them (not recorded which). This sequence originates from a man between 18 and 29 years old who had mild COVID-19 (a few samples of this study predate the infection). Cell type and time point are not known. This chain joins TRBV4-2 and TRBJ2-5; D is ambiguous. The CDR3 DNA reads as TGTGCCAGCAGCCAATTCACCACTCACCAAGAGACCCAGTACTTC. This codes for CASSQFTTHQETQYF.